Below, 20 T cell receptor beta chains from the same sample are listed, as sequenced in a study of blood T cell repertoires in COVID-19. Clones were read by immunoSEQ multiplex PCR, and TCRdb kept only the in-frame ones, dropping some. In the table there are about 100,000 clones, about four fifths of which are singletons. Material for sequencing was peripheral blood. These receptors came from a woman between 65 and 79 years old with acute or convalescent COVID-19.

J is TRBJ2-5 and V is TRBV6-2 or TRBV6-3, with TRBD2 as a possible D gene (5 bases). The CDR3 totals 13 residues. In germline, CDR1 is MNHEY, CDR2 SVGEGT. The germline V and J ends were trimmed by 2 bases and 5 bases, with 9 bases remaining between them. The CDR3 DNA is TGTGCCAGCAGTTACCCCCCGGGGGAGACCCAGTACTTC. This sequence encodes CASSYPPGETQYF.

The V gene is TRBV24-1, the J gene TRBJ2-3; 7 bases align to TRBD1. The CDR3 loop spans 13 amino acids. Per the germline V gene, CDR1 is KGHDR and CDR2 is SFDVKD. V dropped 7 bases and J dropped 4; count of bases not matched to a gene: 4. This chain's CDR3 is CATRRQGADTQYF. The CDR3 region has the DNA TGTGCCACCAGACGACAGGGTGCAGATACGCAGTATTTT.

The chain employs TRBV11-3 and TRBJ2-4; TRBD2 matches at 9 bases. V was pared by 0 bases and J by 0 bases, with 12 bases of the junction left unmatched. The CDR3 consists of 20 residues. Per the germline V gene, CDR1 is SGHNT and CDR2 is YENEEA. CDR3 region: CASSLEGFALAGLAKNIQYF. Written as DNA, the CDR3 is TGTGCCAGCAGCTTAGAAGGGTTTGCCCTAGCGGGATTAGCCAAAAACATTCAGTACTTC.

This rearrangement joins TRBV5-1 to TRBJ2-7; 8 bases are shared with TRBD2. Germline V gene lookup returns CDR1 SGHRS and CDR2 YFSETQ. Germline trimming cut 4 bases from V and 7 bases from J; bases unmatched to any gene: 13. This CDR3 has 15 residues. The CDR3 bases are TGCGCCAGCAGCCGGGCGGCGGGAGGCTCCTCTGAGCAGTACTTC. This translates into CASSRAAGGSSEQYF. The full variable domain, in which reference TRBV5-1 and TRBJ2-7 provide the parts outside the CDR3, is KAGVTQTPRYLIKTRGQQVTLSCSPISGHRSVSWYQQTPGQGLQFLFEYFSETQRNKGNFPGRFSGRQFSNSRSEMNVSTLELGDSALYLCASSRAAGGSSEQYFGPGTRLTVT.

This chain links TRBV12-3 or TRBV12-4 with TRBJ1-1, with D hard to call. Trimming removed 6 bases from V and 0 bases from J, with 8 bases in between. The CDR3 sequence is 13 residues long. The CDR3 reads CASSPTLNTEAFF. The CDR3 bases are TGTGCCAGCAGCCCGACACTGAACACTGAAGCTTTCTTT.

The genes are TRBV12-3 or TRBV12-4 and TRBJ2-7; 8 bases align to TRBD1. V shed 6 bases, J shed 5 bases, and the junction held 6 bases outside the gene matches. This CDR3 comprises 13 residues. The CDR3: CASSRDRFDEQYV. CDR3 DNA sequence: TGTGCCAGCAGCCGGGACAGGTTCGACGAGCAGTACGTC.

The chain recombines TRBV7-2 with TRBJ1-1; D possibly corresponds to TRBD1 (5 bases). The CDR3 has 14 residues. V was trimmed by 1 base and J by 1 base, leaving 7 bases between them. Per the germline V gene, CDR1 is SGHTA and CDR2 is FQGNSA. The CDR3 DNA follows: TGTGCCAGCAGCTTAGGGGGCGCGAACACTGAAGCTTTCTTT. It translates to CASSLGGANTEAFF.

The rearrangement links TRBV11-2 to TRBJ2-5; 10 bases fit TRBD1. CDR3 length: 15 residues. Looked up from germline, CDR1 is SGHAT and CDR2 is FQNNGV. V dropped 4 bases and J dropped 0; count of bases not matched to a gene: 2. The CDR3 here is CASSSGQGYQETQYF. The CDR3 nucleotides read TGTGCCAGCAGCTCGGGACAGGGGTACCAAGAGACCCAGTACTTC. Full variable domain (outside the CDR3, taken from reference TRBV11-2 and TRBJ2-5): EAGVAQSPRYKIIEKRQSVAFWCNPISGHATLYWYQQILGQGPKLLIQFQNNGVVDDSQLPKDRFSAERLKGVDSTLKIQPAKLEDSAVYLCASSSGQGYQETQYFGPGTRLLVL.

A few counts support this clone. This chain uses TRBV7-2 with TRBJ2-2; D perhaps matches TRBD1 (6 bases). The germline CDR1 and CDR2 sequences are SGHTA and FQGNSA. With 5 bases removed from V and 4 bases from J, the gap between germline ends came to 11 bases. This CDR3 is 14 amino acids long. In DNA, the CDR3 is TGTGCCAGCAGCGATCAGACAGGCACCGGGGAGCTGTTTTTT. Translation: CASSDQTGTGELFF.

The chain is built from TRBV5-4 and TRBJ2-5; 8 bases agree with TRBD2. V lost 5 bases to trimming and J lost 5 bases; unmatched junction nucleotides: 11. Germline loops: CDR1 SGHNT, CDR2 YYREEE (reference sequence). The CDR3 consists of 15 residues. The CDR3 region is CASRGAGDLGETQYF. Written as DNA, the CDR3 is TGTGCCAGCAGGGGAGCGGGGGACCTGGGCGAGACCCAGTACTTC.

The V and J genes are TRBV24-1 and TRBJ2-7; 7 positions agree with TRBD2. The better agreement between TRBJ2-5 and the DNA end casts doubt on the J call. From germline, CDR1 is KGHDR and CDR2 SFDVKD. The CDR3 is 12 amino acids. The CDR3, as DNA: TGTGCCACCAGTGATGGGACTACGACCCAGTACTTC. Translated: CATSDGTTTQYF.

The chain couples TRBV15 to TRBJ1-1, with TRBD1 matching 10 bases. The CDR3 covers 16 residues. The junction had 2 bases not matched to a gene; V was cut back by 1 base and J by 0 bases. Germline V gene lookup returns CDR1 LNHNV and CDR2 YYDKDF (reference sequence). The CDR3 bases are TGTGCCACCAGCAGAGGGGGACAGGGGATGAACACTGAAGCTTTCTTT. Protein: CATSRGGQGMNTEAFF. The whole variable domain, remainder taken from reference TRBV15 and TRBJ1-1, is DAMVIQNPRYQVTQFGKPVTLSCSQTLNHNVMYWYQQKSSQAPKLLFHYYDKDFNNEADTPDNFQSRRPNTSFCFLDIRSPGLGDTAMYLCATSRGGQGMNTEAFFGQGTRLTVV.

The CDR3 region has the DNA TGTGCCAGCAGAGCGGGAGAGGGAGCCGAGCAGTACTTC. Amino acid sequence: CASRAGEGAEQYF. The rearrangement uses TRBV6-5 and TRBJ2-7; 8 bases map to TRBD2. Per germline, CDR1 MNHEY and CDR2 SVGAGI. The CDR3 has 13 amino acids. V dropped 6 bases and J dropped 6; count of bases not matched to a gene: 7.

The V call is TRBV20-1, the J call TRBJ1-1; D might be TRBD1 (5 bases). Looked up from germline, CDR1 is DFQATT and CDR2 is SNEGSKA (reference sequence). The CDR3 has 11 residues. CDR3 sequence: CRGSKGTEAFF. The CDR3 DNA follows: TGCAGGGGATCCAAGGGGACTGAAGCTTTCTTT.

The V and J genes are TRBV19 and TRBJ1-5; no clear D. This CDR3 comprises 16 residues. Trimming shortened V by 6 bases and J by 2 bases, and 17 bases separated the two germline ends. CDR1 is LNHDA, CDR2 SQIVND, per germline (reference sequence). Here the CDR3 reads CASSERGSRGNQPQHF. The CDR3 nucleotides are TGTGCCAGTAGCGAGAGAGGATCCCGGGGCAATCAGCCCCAGCATTTT.

The J gene is TRBJ2-1, the V gene TRBV2; D unresolved. The CDR3 has 11 amino acids. The V and J ends lost 6 bases and 7 bases respectively, with 7 bases between them. Germline lookup yields CDR1 SNHLY and CDR2 FYNNEI. The CDR3 is CASSGVNEQFF. For the CDR3, the DNA is TGTGCCAGCAGCGGTGTTAATGAGCAGTTCTTC.

The chain recombines TRBV7-9 with TRBJ1-6, with 10 bases matching TRBD1. The J segment lost 15 bases and the V segment lost 1 base, leaving 9 bases of the junction unmatched. The germline V gene has CDR1 SEHNR and CDR2 FQNEAQ (reference sequence). The CDR3 has 15 amino acids. The CDR3 DNA reads TGTGCCAGCAGCTTAGTGGGACAGGGGCTCGAAATCCTCCACTTT. As protein: CASSLVGQGLEILHF.

This clone was observed a few times. J is TRBJ2-1 and V is TRBV28; D call uncertain. CDR3 length equals 18 residues. The V and J ends lost 4 bases and 2 bases respectively, with 21 bases between them. The V gene's germline CDR1 is MDHEN and CDR2 SYDVKM. The CDR3 DNA reads TGTGCCAGCAGTTCTTCCCCTGGGTTGGGCAGTACCTACAATGAGCAGTTCTTC. Its protein product is CASSSSPGLGSTYNEQFF.

The chain has TRBV25-1 and TRBJ2-1; D is possibly TRBD2 (6 bases). V lost 6 bases and J 4 bases, leaving 19 bases between the germline ends. The CDR3 extends over 16 amino acids. Germline V gene data show CDR1 as MGHDK and CDR2 as SYGVNS. The CDR3 spells CASSLSRGTDYNEQFF. The CDR3 nucleotides read TGTGCCAGCAGCCTTTCTCGCGGGACGGATTACAATGAGCAGTTCTTC.

This chain joins TRBV10-2 and TRBJ1-1; no firm D call. Trimming took off 4 bases at V and 5 bases at J, with 14 bases between the two ends. There are 14 residues in the CDR3. In germline, CDR1 is WSHSY, CDR2 SAAADI. CDR3 bases: TGCGCCAGCAGTGGAAAAAGCGGGAGAACTGAAGCTTTCTTT. Encoded protein: CASSGKSGRTEAFF.